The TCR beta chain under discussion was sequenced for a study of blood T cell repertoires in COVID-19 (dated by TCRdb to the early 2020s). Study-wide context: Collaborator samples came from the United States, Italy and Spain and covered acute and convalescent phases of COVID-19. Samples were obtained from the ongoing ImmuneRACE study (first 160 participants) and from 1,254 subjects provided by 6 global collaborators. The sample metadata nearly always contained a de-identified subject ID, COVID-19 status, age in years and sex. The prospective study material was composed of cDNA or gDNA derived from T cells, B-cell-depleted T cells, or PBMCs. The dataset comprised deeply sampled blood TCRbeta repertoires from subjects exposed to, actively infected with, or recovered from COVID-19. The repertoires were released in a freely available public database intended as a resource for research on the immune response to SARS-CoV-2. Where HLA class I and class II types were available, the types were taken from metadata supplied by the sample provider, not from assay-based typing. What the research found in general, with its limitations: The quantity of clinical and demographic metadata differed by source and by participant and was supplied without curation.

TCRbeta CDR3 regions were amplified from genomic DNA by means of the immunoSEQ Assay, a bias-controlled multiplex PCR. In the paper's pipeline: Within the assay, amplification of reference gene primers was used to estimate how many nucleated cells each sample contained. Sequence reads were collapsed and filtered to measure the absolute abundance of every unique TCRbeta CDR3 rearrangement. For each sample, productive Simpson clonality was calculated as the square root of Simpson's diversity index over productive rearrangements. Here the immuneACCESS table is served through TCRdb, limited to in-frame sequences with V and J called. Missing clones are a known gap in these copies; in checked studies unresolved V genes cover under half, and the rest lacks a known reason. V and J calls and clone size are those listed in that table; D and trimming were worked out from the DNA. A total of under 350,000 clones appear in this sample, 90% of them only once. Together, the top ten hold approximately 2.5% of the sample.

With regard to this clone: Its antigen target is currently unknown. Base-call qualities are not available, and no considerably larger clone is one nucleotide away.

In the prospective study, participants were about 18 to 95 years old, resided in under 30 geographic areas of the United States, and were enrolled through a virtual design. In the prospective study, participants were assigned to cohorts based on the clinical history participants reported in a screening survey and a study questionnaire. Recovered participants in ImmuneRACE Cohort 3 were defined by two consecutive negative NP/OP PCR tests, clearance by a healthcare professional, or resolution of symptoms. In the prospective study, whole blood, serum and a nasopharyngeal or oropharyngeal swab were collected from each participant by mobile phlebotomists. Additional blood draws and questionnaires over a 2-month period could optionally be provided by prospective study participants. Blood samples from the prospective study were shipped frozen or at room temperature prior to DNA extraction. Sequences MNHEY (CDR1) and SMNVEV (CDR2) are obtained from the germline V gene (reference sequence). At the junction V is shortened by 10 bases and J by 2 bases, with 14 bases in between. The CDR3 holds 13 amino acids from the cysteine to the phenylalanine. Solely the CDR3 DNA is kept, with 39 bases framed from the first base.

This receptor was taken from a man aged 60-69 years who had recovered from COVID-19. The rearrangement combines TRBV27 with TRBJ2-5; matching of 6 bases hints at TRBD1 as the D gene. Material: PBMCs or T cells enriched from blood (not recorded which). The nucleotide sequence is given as TGTGCCAAGCCCGACAGGTTGCAAGAGACCCAGTACTTC. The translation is CAKPDRLQETQYF.